Presented here are 11 T cell receptor beta chains from one specimen sequenced in a study of T-cell reconstitution after alpha-beta-depleted transplantation in children. Unique molecular identifiers were incorporated when the TCRbeta library was constructed. TCRdb redid the calling of the PCR reads with MiXCR, one entry per CDR3 protein. The sample lists some 520,000 distinct CDR3 sequences, 30% to 35% occurring once. The specimen was PBMCs from the stem cell graft donor, collected from the stem cell graft. All receptors come from a human donor who donated a stem cell graft to a child with aplastic anemia.

J is TRBJ1-5 and V is TRBV18, with 7 bases that match TRBD1. From germline, CDR1 is KGHSH and CDR2 LQKENI. V was clipped by 5 bases and J by 8 bases; unmatched bases: 3. The CDR3 contains 12 residues. The CDR3 here is CASSFQGEPQHF. The CDR3 bases are TGTGCCAGCTCATTTCAGGGGGAGCCCCAGCATTTT.

The chain links TRBV9 to TRBJ1-6; no clear D gene. Germline V gene sequence: CDR1 SGDLS, CDR2 YYNGEE. Deletions cut 4 bases from V and 1 base from J, with 12 bases between. This CDR3 comprises 16 residues. In nucleotides, the CDR3 is TGTGCCAGCAGCTCGGTCGGGAAGTCCTATAATTCACCCCTCCACTTT. As protein: CASSSVGKSYNSPLHF.

The chain recombines TRBV6-2 or TRBV6-3 with TRBJ1-1; D unresolved. This CDR3 region has 13 residues. Per the germline V gene, CDR1 is MNHEY and CDR2 is SVGEGT. V shed 2 bases and J shed 1 base, with 5 bases lying between them. The CDR3 coding sequence is TGTGCCAGCAGTTACACATGGAACACTGAAGCTTTCTTT. Its protein product is CASSYTWNTEAFF.

The J gene is TRBJ1-2, the V gene TRBV18, with 10 bases matching TRBD1. The V gene end was trimmed by 3 bases and the J gene end by 7 bases; junction bases not matched to a gene: 5. Germline values: CDR1 KGHSH, CDR2 LQKENI. This CDR3 contains 14 residues. The CDR3 sequence: CASSPTGGIAGYTF. CDR3 DNA: TGTGCCAGCTCACCGACAGGGGGCATAGCTGGCTACACCTTC.

Only a few counts were recorded for this clonotype. This rearrangement joins TRBV12-3 or TRBV12-4 to TRBJ2-7, with a tentative D call TRBD2 (6 bases). V lost 1 base, J lost 5 bases, and 15 bases lay in between. This CDR3 is built from 15 residues. The CDR3: CASSLGGGLTHEQYF. CDR3 DNA sequence: TGTGCCAGCAGTTTAGGTGGGGGACTGACCCACGAGCAGTACTTC.

The V gene is TRBV12-3 or TRBV12-4, the J gene TRBJ1-1; TRBD1 might be the D (5 bases). V was pared by 5 bases and J by 0 bases, with 13 bases between. There are 15 residues in the CDR3. CDR3 bases: TGTGCCAGCAGTCGAGGTATGGACATGAACACTGAAGCTTTCTTT. Its translation is CASSRGMDMNTEAFF.

The chain recombines TRBV7-9 with TRBJ1-1; TRBD1 matches at 7 bases. The CDR3 contains 13 residues. Germline V gene lookup returns CDR1 SEHNR and CDR2 FQNEAQ (reference sequence). V was pared by 4 bases and J by 11 bases, with 10 bases of the junction left unmatched. The CDR3 here is CASSSRQGTWAFF. The CDR3 DNA reads TGTGCCAGCAGCTCCCGACAGGGCACATGGGCTTTCTTT.

The chain joins TRBV12-3 or TRBV12-4 to TRBJ2-1; a weak D match, TRBD2 (6 bases). Between the trimmed V and J ends, which lost 1 base and 7 bases, there was a span of 14 bases. The CDR3 is 15 amino acids. The CDR3 region is CASSLGAGSTNEQFF. The CDR3 DNA reads TGTGCCAGCAGTTTAGGGGCGGGAAGCACAAATGAGCAGTTCTTC.

This clonotype was recorded a few times. The chain is built from TRBV6-5 and TRBJ2-6, with TRBD1 identical over 9 bases. CDR3 length equals 19 residues. The germline V gene encodes CDR1 MNHEY and CDR2 SVGAGI. The junction had 11 bases not matched to a gene; V was cut back by 2 bases and J by 3 bases. DNA of the CDR3: TGTGCCAGCAGTTACCACCGGGACAGGGCCTTAGATGGGGCCAACGTCCTGACTTTC. Amino acid sequence: CASSYHRDRALDGANVLTF.

V and J are TRBV5-1 and TRBJ1-2; D unresolved. Germline assignment: CDR1 SGHRS and CDR2 YFSETQ. The CDR3 length is 12 residues. Trimming removed 0 bases from V and 8 bases from J, with 8 bases in between. The CDR3: CASSLGAVGYTF. The DNA for the CDR3 is TGCGCCAGCAGCTTGGGGGCGGTCGGCTACACCTTC.

The V gene is TRBV9, the J gene TRBJ2-1; 9 bases align to TRBD1. The CDR3 covers 16 residues. Germline V CDR1 and CDR2: SGDLS, YYNGEE. The V segment lost 0 bases and the J segment 2 bases; nucleotides outside the gene matches: 3. The CDR3 nucleotides are TGTGCCAGCAGCGTAGTTCGGACAGGGGCCTACAATGAGCAGTTCTTC. Amino acids: CASSVVRTGAYNEQFF. The full variable domain, in which reference TRBV9 and TRBJ2-1 provide the parts outside the CDR3, is DSGVTQTPKHLITATGQRVTLRCSPRSGDLSVYWYQQSLDQGLQFLIQYYNGEERAKGNILERFSAQQFPDLHSELNLSSLELGDSALYFCASSVVRTGAYNEQFFGPGTRLTVL.